This passage covers 18 T cell receptor beta chains from one sample sequenced in a study of cytomegalovirus exposure and HLA in healthy donors. PCR used 60 Vbeta primers and 13 Jbeta primers. Sequencing used immunoSEQ multiplex PCR; TCRdb keeps in-frame clones, though not all of them. In total, the table holds 120,000 to 150,000 clones. The sequenced sample consisted of PBMCs. The receptors here all came from a woman aged 45-59 years in good health and CMV-seronegative.

As regards this clone: Other DNA sequences of this sample code for an identical CDR3. The chain carries TRBV18 and TRBJ2-7, with 9 bases aligning to TRBD1. CDR3 length equals 15 residues. Unmatched junction bases numbered 3, after V lost 0 bases and J lost 3 bases. The V gene's germline CDR1 is KGHSH and CDR2 LQKENI. CDR3 loop: CASSPPGQGNYEQYF. Written as DNA, the CDR3 is TGTGCCAGCTCACCACCGGGACAGGGAAACTACGAGCAGTACTTC.

This chain joins TRBV9 and TRBJ2-3; no firm D call. The CDR3 is 14 amino acids. V lost 3 bases to trimming and J lost 0 bases, with 8 bases between them. Germline CDR1 reads SGDLS; CDR2 reads YYNGEE. In DNA, the CDR3 is TGTGCCAGCAGCGCCACTCCGAGCACAGATACGCAGTATTTT. The encoded protein is CASSATPSTDTQYF.

The rearrangement links TRBV6-1 to TRBJ1-1, with D uncertain. Germline CDR1 is MNHNS and CDR2 is SASEGT. The CDR3 covers 13 residues. The V end was cut by 7 bases, the J end by 7 bases, with 16 bases between. CDR3: CASTREQGFEAFF. DNA of the CDR3: TGTGCCAGCACCCGGGAACAAGGATTTGAAGCTTTCTTT.

The J gene is TRBJ1-6, the V gene TRBV2, with 9 bases fitting TRBD1. The germline CDR1 and CDR2 sequences are SNHLY and FYNNEI. Trimming took 7 bases from V and 7 from J; bases not matched to a gene: 5. The CDR3 runs 14 residues. The DNA for the CDR3 is TGTGCCAGCAATCCGGACAGGGGCAATTCACCCCTCCACTTT. This encodes CASNPDRGNSPLHF.

V is TRBV30 and J is TRBJ1-4; D unclear. V was pared by 4 bases and J by 8 bases, with 5 bases between. CDR3 length: 10 amino acids. Germline lookup yields CDR1 GTSNPN and CDR2 SVGIG (reference sequence). The CDR3 nucleotides read TGTGCCTGGAAGGAGGAAAAACTGTTTTTT. It specifies CAWKEEKLFF.

V is TRBV9 and J is TRBJ2-5, with a tentative D call TRBD1 (5 bases). The CDR3 loop spans 14 amino acids. The V and J ends lost 1 base and 5 bases respectively, with 12 bases between them. Per the germline V gene, CDR1 is SGDLS and CDR2 is YYNGEE. CDR3 DNA: TGTGCCAGCAGCGTACTTGACAGCAGGGAGACCCAGTACTTC. This encodes CASSVLDSRETQYF.

The chain couples TRBV7-2 to TRBJ2-7, with 7 bases that match TRBD2. The germline gives CDR1 SGHTA, CDR2 FQGNSA. J was trimmed by 1 base and V by 1 base; bases with no gene match: 4. CDR3 size: 15 residues. The CDR3 DNA sequence: TGTGCCAGCAGCTTAGAGCGGGGAAGTTCCTACGAGCAGTACTTC. Its translation: CASSLERGSSYEQYF.

The chain uses TRBV18 and TRBJ2-7; D gene unclear. This CDR3 has 13 residues. Germline CDR1 reads KGHSH; CDR2 reads LQKENI. V lost 3 bases and J 6 bases, leaving 12 bases between the germline ends. The DNA of the CDR3 is TGTGCCAGCTCACCCTCCCCGCTCGGCGAGCAGTACTTC. This gives the protein CASSPSPLGEQYF.

The rearrangement joins TRBV30 to TRBJ2-1; D remains unclear. In germline, CDR1 is GTSNPN, CDR2 SVGIG (reference sequence). CDR3 length equals 14 residues. The germline V and J ends were trimmed by 0 bases and 4 bases, with 10 bases remaining between them. CDR3 sequence reads: CAWSVLGTYNEQFF. CDR3 in DNA: TGTGCCTGGAGTGTATTGGGCACGTACAATGAGCAGTTCTTC.

The chain combines TRBV27 with TRBJ2-3; 11 bases are shared with TRBD2. This CDR3 spans 16 amino acids. Per germline, CDR1 MNHEY and CDR2 SMNVEV (reference sequence). Trimming removed 3 bases from V and 2 bases from J; junction bases left unmatched: 4. The DNA for the CDR3 is TGTGCCAGCAGTTTCCTTAGCGGGAGGGCCACAGATACGCAGTATTTT. It is translated as CASSFLSGRATDTQYF.

The genes are TRBV9 and TRBJ2-7; D perhaps matches TRBD1 (6 bases). V was pared by 6 bases and J by 0 bases, with 13 bases between. The CDR3 spans 14 residues. Germline CDR1 and CDR2: SGDLS and YYNGEE. The CDR3 is CASTRGASSYEQYF. The CDR3 coding sequence is TGTGCCAGCACCAGGGGCGCTAGCTCCTACGAGCAGTACTTC.

The chain joins TRBV1 to TRBJ2-3; the D call in the table, TRBD2, was not verified against the DNA. TRBV1 is recorded as a pseudogene. CDR3 length: 19 residues. The DNA for the CDR3 is TGCACCAGCAGCCAAGGGGTGGGGGGAGCGGGGGGCCCCACAGATACGCAGTATTTT. Translation gives CTSSQGVGGAGGPTDTQYF.

The rearrangement uses TRBV7-9 and TRBJ2-5; D is possibly TRBD1 (6 bases). Germline lookup yields CDR1 SEHNR and CDR2 FQNEAQ (reference sequence). With 5 bases removed from V and 4 bases from J, the gap between germline ends came to 17 bases. The CDR3 sequence is 15 residues long. The CDR3 DNA reads TGTGCCAGCAGCCCCAGACAGGTTGGGGGAGAGACCCAGTACTTC. Translated: CASSPRQVGGETQYF.

The rearrangement joins TRBV7-8 to TRBJ2-5, with 9 bases aligning to TRBD1. The CDR3 has 16 amino acids. The V segment lost 1 base and the J segment 2 bases; nucleotides outside the gene matches: 5. CDR1 SGHVS and CDR2 FQNEAQ come from the germline V gene. CDR3 DNA: TGTGCCAGCAGCTTAGACAGCGACAGGGGGCAAGAGACCCAGTACTTC. It encodes CASSLDSDRGQETQYF.

This CDR3 is CAWTRGDSYEQYF. Written as DNA, the CDR3 is TGTGCCTGGACCCGTGGAGACAGCTACGAGCAGTACTTC. This chain joins TRBV30 and TRBJ2-7, with a possible D match to TRBD1 (5 bases). Germline CDR1 and CDR2: GTSNPN and SVGIG (reference sequence). Trimming pared 4 bases from V and 3 bases from J, leaving 13 bases between. The CDR3 consists of 13 residues.

V gene TRBV4-2 combines with J gene TRBJ2-6, with D unresolved. Trimming removed 0 bases at V and 0 bases at J, with 15 bases between. There are 19 residues in the CDR3. Germline V gene data show CDR1 as LGHNA and CDR2 as YNFKEQ. The CDR3 region is CASSQDVPRNPSGANVLTF. Written as DNA, the CDR3 is TGTGCCAGCAGCCAAGATGTGCCGCGCAACCCCTCTGGGGCCAACGTCCTGACTTTC.

The chain uses TRBV5-6 and TRBJ2-7; 8 nucleotides match TRBD1. CDR3 length equals 14 residues. Germline V lookup: CDR1 SGHDT, CDR2 YYEEEE. Trimming cost V 4 bases and J 4 bases; bases outside gene matches: 7. CDR3: CASSLGQGQYEQYF. The CDR3 nucleotides read TGTGCCAGCAGCCTCGGACAGGGTCAATACGAGCAGTACTTC.

The CDR3 DNA follows: TGCGCCAGCAGCCTCTACACCGGGACAGCGAACACTGAAGCTTTCTTT. The encoded protein is CASSLYTGTANTEAFF. This chain connects TRBV4-3 to TRBJ1-1; 7 bases line up with TRBD1. The CDR3 is 16 residues long. Germline-derived CDR1 and CDR2 are LGHNA and YSLEER. Trimming removed 4 bases from V and 1 base from J; junction bases left unmatched: 9.